This TCR beta chain is from a study of shared T cell receptors in the human thymus. Sequencing was performed with immunoSEQ multiplex PCR; in TCRdb, only in-frame clones are kept and a portion is missing. The sample yields roughly 700,000 clones, approximately 87% seen once. CDR1 is MNHEY, CDR2 SMNVEV, per germline (reference sequence). The V gene end was trimmed by 4 bases and the J gene end by 4 bases; junction bases not matched to a gene: 6. CDR3 size: 14 residues. The same data also contributed to another study, on human thymus T cells. That work adds: Resections from corrective heart surgery provided thymus tissue. Related reports documented highly overlapping thymic repertoires among unrelated individuals.

This chain links TRBV27 with TRBJ2-7; 8 bases match TRBD1. Sequencing was done on a sample of thymocytes. The clonotype comes from a boy under two years old with a congenital heart defect. CDR3: CASSSAHRGYEQYF. CDR3 nucleotides: TGTGCCAGCAGTTCAGCGCACAGGGGGTACGAGCAGTACTTC.